The 23 T cell receptor beta chains below come from one sample, sequenced in a study of blood T cell repertoires in COVID-19. Here immunoSEQ multiplex PCR was the method, and the copy in TCRdb shows in-frame clones only, minus some. The table shows about 110,000 clones, with about 88% occurring only once. Material: peripheral blood. All receptors derive from a human donor in a cohort sampled during active COVID-19.

V is TRBV19 and J is TRBJ1-2; D is perhaps TRBD1 (5 bases). The V gene lost 9 bases and the J gene lost 6 bases, with 20 bases spanning the gap. The germline gives CDR1 LNHDA, CDR2 SQIVND (reference sequence). CDR3 size: 14 residues. CDR3 nucleotide sequence: TGTGCCAGCGTTGGGGGGTTTGGAAAGAATGGCTACACCTTC. Translating gives CASVGGFGKNGYTF.

The gene calls are TRBV4-2 and TRBJ2-3, with 9 bases fitting TRBD2. Per germline, CDR1 LGHNA and CDR2 YNFKEQ. Trimming took 0 bases from V and 3 from J; bases not matched to a gene: 7. This CDR3 is built from 17 residues. CDR3: CASSQDRAGGPTDTQYF. In nucleotides, the CDR3 is TGTGCCAGCAGCCAAGATAGAGCGGGAGGACCTACAGATACGCAGTATTTT.

This sequence joins TRBV28 and TRBJ1-2; D is possibly TRBD1 (6 bases). This CDR3 region has 14 residues. Germline-derived CDR1 and CDR2 are MDHEN and SYDVKM. Between the trimmed V and J ends, which lost 6 bases and 8 bases, there was a span of 19 bases. The CDR3 nucleotides read TGTGCCAGCAGCCCCGGGGGAGGGGGTGGAGGCTACACCTTC. Encoded protein: CASSPGGGGGGYTF.

The J gene is TRBJ2-1, the V gene TRBV27; 14 bases match TRBD2. CDR3 length: 19 amino acids. Trimming took 5 bases from V and 0 from J; bases not matched to a gene: 9. CDR1 is MNHEY, CDR2 SMNVEV, per germline (reference sequence). DNA for the CDR3: TGTGCCAGCAGTGGATGGACTAGCGGGAGGATTGCCTCCTACAATGAGCAGTTCTTC. Amino acid sequence: CASSGWTSGRIASYNEQFF.

This chain joins TRBV5-6 and TRBJ2-2; no clear D gene. V gave up 5 bases and J gave up 7 bases, with 12 bases separating them. The germline V gene has CDR1 SGHDT and CDR2 YYEEEE. The length of the CDR3 is 13 residues. The CDR3 region has the DNA TGTGCCAGCAGAAAAGTGGAGTTCGGGGAGCTGTTTTTT. Residues: CASRKVEFGELFF.

This chain uses TRBV5-8 with TRBJ1-5; TRBD1 is a possible D gene (6 bases). Trimming shortened V by 1 base and J by 6 bases, and 14 bases separated the two germline ends. Germline V lookup: CDR1 SGHTS, CDR2 YDEGEE. This CDR3 contains 15 residues. Written as DNA, the CDR3 is TGTGCCAGCAGCTTGATTCCAGGGGACGGTCAGCCCCAGCATTTT. Translated: CASSLIPGDGQPQHF. The full variable domain, completed using reference TRBV5-8 and TRBJ1-5, is EAGVTQSPTHLIKTRGQQATLRCSPISGHTSVYWYQQALGLGLQFLLWYDEGEERNRGNFPPRFSGRQFPNYSSELNVNALELEDSALYLCASSLIPGDGQPQHFGDGTRLSIL.

The chain joins TRBV25-1 to TRBJ2-7; TRBD2 matches 15 bases. V was clipped by 5 bases and J by 5 bases; unmatched bases: 10. This CDR3 region has 17 residues. Germline values: CDR1 MGHDK, CDR2 SYGVNS. As DNA, the CDR3 is TGTGCCAGCAGTAATCCCGGGACTAGCGGGAGGATCAACGAGCAGTACTTC. This encodes CASSNPGTSGRINEQYF.

The rearrangement joins TRBV6-6 to TRBJ1-2, with TRBD1 as a possible D gene (6 bases). CDR1 MNHNY and CDR2 SVGAGI come from the germline V gene (reference sequence). The germline V and J ends were trimmed by 10 bases and 3 bases, with 12 bases remaining between them. This CDR3 spans 12 amino acids. DNA for the CDR3: TGTGCCACCTGGGCAGGGGACTATGGCTACACCTTC. It specifies CATWAGDYGYTF.

The chain is built from TRBV5-1 and TRBJ2-2, with D tentatively TRBD2 (6 bases). The CDR3 contains 15 residues. V dropped 3 bases and J dropped 1 base, with 10 bases sitting between them. The germline gives CDR1 SGHRS, CDR2 YFSETQ. In DNA form, the CDR3 reads TGCGCCAGCAGCTGGGGGACTTTGAACACCGGGGAGCTGTTTTTT. It codes for CASSWGTLNTGELFF.

The rearrangement joins TRBV27 to TRBJ2-7, with 7 bases matching TRBD1. In germline, CDR1 is MNHEY, CDR2 SMNVEV (reference sequence). Trimming cost V 7 bases and J 1 base; bases outside gene matches: 7. The CDR3 has 14 amino acids. CDR3 in amino acids: CASTSRGQSYEQYF. In DNA form, the CDR3 reads TGTGCCAGCACCTCAAGGGGACAGTCCTACGAGCAGTACTTC.

This chain joins TRBV28 and TRBJ2-7; possibly TRBD1 for D (7 bases). Trimming took 5 bases from V and 3 from J, leaving 17 bases between them. The CDR3 is 15 amino acids. From germline, CDR1 is MDHEN and CDR2 SYDVKM. The chain's CDR3 is CASSPGGSPDYEQYF. CDR3 nucleotides: TGTGCCAGCAGTCCAGGGGGGTCACCCGACTACGAGCAGTACTTC.

This clone was seen more than once but under ten times. The chain carries TRBV25-1 and TRBJ2-1; 9 nucleotides agree with TRBD2. The CDR3 spans 18 residues. CDR1 is MGHDK, CDR2 SYGVNS, per germline. V was pared by 4 bases and J by 0 bases, with 10 bases of the junction left unmatched. CDR3 residues: CASSAGSGGLSSYNEQFF. CDR3 in DNA: TGTGCCAGCAGTGCCGGTAGCGGGGGCCTGAGCTCCTACAATGAGCAGTTCTTC.

J is TRBJ1-4 and V is TRBV5-1; a weak D match, TRBD1 (5 bases). The V gene's germline CDR1 is SGHRS and CDR2 YFSETQ. V dropped 5 bases and J dropped 5 bases, with 7 bases sitting between them. CDR3 length: 12 residues. In nucleotides, the CDR3 is TGCGCCAGCAGGGGGGGGAATGAAAAACTGTTTTTT. Its translation: CASRGGNEKLFF. The full variable domain, rest sourced from reference TRBV5-1 and TRBJ1-4, is KAGVTQTPRYLIKTRGQQVTLSCSPISGHRSVSWYQQTPGQGLQFLFEYFSETQRNKGNFPGRFSGRQFSNSRSEMNVSTLELGDSALYLCASRGGNEKLFFGSGTQLSVL.

This clone was observed a few times. J is TRBJ1-6 and V is TRBV6-6, with D possibly matching TRBD1 (5 bases). The CDR3 length is 16 residues. The germline V gene encodes CDR1 MNHNY and CDR2 SVGAGI (reference sequence). V was clipped by 6 bases and J by 0 bases, with 12 bases between them. CDR3 in amino acids: CASRSTGVSYNSPLHF. The CDR3 bases are TGTGCCAGCAGGAGTACAGGAGTCTCCTATAATTCACCCCTCCACTTT.

The rearrangement links TRBV9 to TRBJ2-3, with 9 positions matching TRBD2. Germline V gives CDR1 SGDLS, CDR2 YYNGEE. V was clipped by 0 bases and J by 0 bases; unmatched bases: 5. The CDR3 extends over 17 amino acids. CDR3 sequence reads: CASSVEGLAQSTDTQYF. The CDR3 DNA sequence: TGTGCCAGCAGCGTAGAAGGACTAGCGCAAAGCACAGATACGCAGTATTTT.

This clone was recorded once. The chain joins TRBV5-6 to TRBJ2-5; D perhaps matches TRBD1 (6 bases). V lost 0 bases and J 5 bases, leaving 14 bases between the germline ends. Germline V gene data show CDR1 as SGHDT and CDR2 as YYEEEE. The CDR3 has 15 residues. The DNA for the CDR3 is TGTGCCAGCAGCTTGGCCGTGAGGGGGTTGGAGACCCAGTACTTC. It is translated as CASSLAVRGLETQYF.

This clone was seen a single time. This rearrangement joins TRBV27 to TRBJ2-7; D is uncertain. The germline V gene has CDR1 MNHEY and CDR2 SMNVEV (reference sequence). This CDR3 comprises 11 residues. Trimming pared 3 bases from V and 6 bases from J, leaving 6 bases between. The CDR3 DNA reads TGTGCCAGCAGTTTCGGTCCCGAGCAGTACTTC. Its protein is CASSFGPEQYF.

J is TRBJ1-4 and V is TRBV7-4; possible D gene TRBD1, 5 bases. This CDR3 region has 17 residues. CDR1 is SGHVT, CDR2 SQSDAQ, per germline. V lost 5 bases to trimming and J lost 6 bases, with 22 bases between them. The CDR3 DNA is TGTGCCAGCAGCAGAACAGGACCAATTATCCTGGATGAAAAACTGTTTTTT. It codes for CASSRTGPIILDEKLFF.

This sequence joins TRBV20-1 and TRBJ2-1; D is perhaps TRBD2 (5 bases). The CDR3 is 11 residues long. The V end was cut by 5 bases, the J end by 12 bases, with 14 bases between. CDR1 and CDR2 (germline): DFQATT, SNEGSKA (reference sequence). CDR3: CSAAEGLMQFF. The DNA for the CDR3 is TGCAGTGCTGCTGAGGGTCTGATGCAGTTCTTC.

J is TRBJ1-2 and V is TRBV6-6; 7 bases are a match to TRBD1. The CDR3 length is 14 residues. Germline V gene sequence: CDR1 MNHNY, CDR2 SVGAGI (reference sequence). V lost 2 bases, J lost 8 bases, and 8 bases stayed unmatched. CDR3 bases: TGTGCCAGCAGTTACCTAGGGGGCGGAGAAGGCTACACCTTC. Its translation: CASSYLGGGEGYTF.

The rearrangement joins TRBV21-1 to TRBJ1-1; the table assigns TRBD1, which was not confirmed against the DNA. TRBV21-1 is shown as a pseudogene. The CDR3 has 16 amino acids. The CDR3 sequence: CASSGRDREKNTEAFF. Here the CDR3 DNA reads TGTGCCAGCAGCGGGCGAGACAGGGAAAAGAACACTGAAGCTTTCTTT.

This chain joins TRBV27 and TRBJ1-2, with 7 bases identical to TRBD1. This CDR3 is built from 14 residues. The V gene's germline CDR1 is MNHEY and CDR2 SMNVEV (reference sequence). Losses at the gene ends were 3 bases for V and 6 bases for J; bases not matched to a gene: 7. The CDR3: CASSFTGTDNGYTF. In DNA, the CDR3 is TGTGCCAGCAGTTTTACCGGGACAGACAATGGCTACACCTTC.

The V and J genes are TRBV6-6 and TRBJ2-7; 9 bases map to TRBD1. The CDR3 sequence is 16 residues long. The germline V gene encodes CDR1 MNHNY and CDR2 SVGAGI (reference sequence). V trimming: 6 bases; J trimming: 1 base; junction bases outside the gene matches: 10. CDR3 sequence (DNA): TGTGCCAGCAGCCCCACGGGACAGGGCCCTTCCTACGAGCAGTACTTC. This sequence encodes CASSPTGQGPSYEQYF.